The next 18 T cell receptor beta chains were all read from a single sample in a study of PD-1 blockade in classical Hodgkin lymphoma. There was relapse after autologous stem cell transplantation in every patient, and there was variation in brentuximab vedotin exposure. Here immunoSEQ multiplex PCR was the method, and the copy in TCRdb shows in-frame clones only, minus some. Altogether approximately 51,000 clones are present, about two thirds being singletons, with the ten largest covering roughly 16%. Sequencing was performed on peripheral blood mononuclear cells (PBMCs), taken before the second cycle of nivolumab. Every receptor here comes from a human donor with classical Hodgkin lymphoma.

DNA of the CDR3: TGTGCCAGCAGCCCAAGGACTGTCTCCTACGAGCAGTACTTC. It translates to CASSPRTVSYEQYF. The V call is TRBV7-2, the J call TRBJ2-7, with a tentative D call TRBD2 (5 bases). V lost 5 bases, J lost 0 bases, and 11 bases lay in between. CDR1 is SGHTA, CDR2 FQGNSA, per germline. The CDR3 covers 14 residues.

The chain has TRBV27 and TRBJ2-3; unclear D gene. Deletions cut 0 bases from V and 6 bases from J, with 13 bases between. Germline CDR1 and CDR2: MNHEY and SMNVEV (reference sequence). The CDR3 has 15 residues. The CDR3 loop reads CASSLSIPTRDTQYF. Written as DNA, the CDR3 is TGTGCCAGCAGTTTATCGATCCCGACGAGGGATACGCAGTATTTT.

This chain joins TRBV5-1 and TRBJ2-7; D gene unclear. V dropped 0 bases and J dropped 3 bases, with 7 bases sitting between them. This CDR3 is 13 amino acids long. The germline V gene has CDR1 SGHRS and CDR2 YFSETQ. The DNA for the CDR3 is TGCGCCAGCAGCTTGGATCGCAGCTACGAGCAGTACTTC. Translating gives CASSLDRSYEQYF.

The V call is TRBV18, the J call TRBJ1-2, with a tentative D call TRBD1 (6 bases). V lost 4 bases to trimming and J lost 2 bases, with 14 bases between them. The germline V gene has CDR1 KGHSH and CDR2 LQKENI. This CDR3 region has 15 residues. The CDR3 here is CASSLRQAANYGYTF. CDR3 DNA sequence: TGTGCCAGCTCACTACGACAGGCCGCAAACTATGGCTACACCTTC.

The gene calls are TRBV6-5 and TRBJ1-1; D is uncertain. The CDR3 runs 13 residues. V lost 0 bases to trimming and J lost 5 bases, with 7 bases between them. CDR1 MNHEY and CDR2 SVGAGI come from the germline V gene. Written as DNA, the CDR3 is TGTGCCAGCAGTTACTCGAAGGGAACTGAAGCTTTCTTT. As protein: CASSYSKGTEAFF.

The CDR3 DNA follows: TGTGCCAGCAACACGGGACAGGTGTATGGCTACACCTTC. Protein product: CASNTGQVYGYTF. This rearrangement joins TRBV5-8 to TRBJ1-2, with TRBD1 identical over 8 bases. CDR1 and CDR2 (germline): SGHTS, YDEGEE. CDR3 length equals 13 residues. Unmatched junction bases numbered 6, after V lost 6 bases and J lost 5 bases.

This clone occurred a few times. Distinct nucleotide sequences in the sample also encode this CDR3. V gene TRBV7-3 combines with J gene TRBJ2-2, with 8 positions matching TRBD1. Germline CDR1 reads SGHTA; CDR2 reads FQGTGA. The CDR3 covers 15 residues. V trimming: 4 bases; J trimming: 2 bases; junction bases outside the gene matches: 3. CDR3 DNA sequence: TGTGCCAGCAGCTCAGGACAGGGTAACACCGGGGAGCTGTTTTTT. Translation: CASSSGQGNTGELFF.

V usage is TRBV2 and J usage is TRBJ2-6, with D unresolved. Germline-derived CDR1 and CDR2 are SNHLY and FYNNEI. CDR3 length: 14 residues. V was trimmed by 5 bases and J by 4 bases, leaving 9 bases between them. CDR3 sequence reads: CASSPRSGANVLTF. CDR3 in DNA: TGTGCCAGCAGTCCGAGGTCGGGGGCCAACGTCCTGACTTTC.

V and J are TRBV7-3 and TRBJ1-1, with D perhaps TRBD1 (6 bases). Germline V gene lookup returns CDR1 SGHTA and CDR2 FQGTGA. The CDR3 runs to 16 residues. Trimming pared 5 bases from V and 2 bases from J, leaving 18 bases between. In DNA, the CDR3 is TGTGCCAGCAGCCCCAAAGGGGGGGGACCCAACACTGAAGCTTTCTTT. This sequence encodes CASSPKGGGPNTEAFF.

The V gene is TRBV9, the J gene TRBJ2-7; 7 positions agree with TRBD1. The CDR3 loop spans 16 amino acids. Germline V gene lookup returns CDR1 SGDLS and CDR2 YYNGEE. V shed 0 bases and J 0 bases; nucleotides not matched to a gene: 6. The CDR3 here is CASSVGVGQSSYEQYF. CDR3 in DNA: TGTGCCAGCAGCGTAGGCGTGGGACAGAGCTCCTACGAGCAGTACTTC. The variable domain in full, completed from reference TRBV9 and TRBJ2-7, reads DSGVTQTPKHLITATGQRVTLRCSPRSGDLSVYWYQQSLDQGLQFLIQYYNGEERAKGNILERFSAQQFPDLHSELNLSSLELGDSALYFCASSVGVGQSSYEQYFGPGTRLTVT.

The rearrangement joins TRBV7-2 to TRBJ1-1, with D unclear. Germline CDR1 is SGHTA and CDR2 is FQGNSA. The CDR3 runs 12 residues. The V gene lost 5 bases and the J gene lost 6 bases, with 10 bases spanning the gap. CDR3 amino acids: CASSPPMAEAFF. Written as DNA, the CDR3 is TGTGCCAGCAGCCCACCTATGGCTGAAGCTTTCTTT.

The chain combines TRBV27 with TRBJ2-5; D might be TRBD1 (5 bases). Germline CDR1 is MNHEY and CDR2 is SMNVEV (reference sequence). V was pared by 4 bases and J by 5 bases, with 11 bases between. This CDR3 is 13 amino acids long. CDR3 region: CASSSDSPETQYF. The CDR3 nucleotides are TGTGCCAGCAGTTCCGACAGTCCGGAGACCCAGTACTTC.

V usage is TRBV6-4 and J usage is TRBJ1-5, with D tentatively TRBD1 (5 bases). The germline V and J ends were trimmed by 6 bases and 0 bases, with 12 bases remaining between them. The CDR3 consists of 15 residues. Germline CDR1 MRHNA, CDR2 SNTAGT. The CDR3 is CASRDRPYSNQPQHF. CDR3 sequence (DNA): TGTGCCAGCAGAGACAGACCTTATAGCAATCAGCCCCAGCATTTT.

The chain employs TRBV28 and TRBJ2-4, with 13 bases aligning to TRBD2. The CDR3 loop spans 17 amino acids. Germline assignment: CDR1 MDHEN and CDR2 SYDVKM. Trimming removed 6 bases from V and 0 bases from J; junction bases left unmatched: 5. DNA for the CDR3: TGTGCCAGCAGCCAGGGACTAGCGGGACTAGCCAAAAACATTCAGTACTTC. This codes for CASSQGLAGLAKNIQYF.

This clone occurred a few times. This chain uses TRBV7-2 with TRBJ2-7; 8 bases fit TRBD1. CDR3 size: 19 residues. Germline loops: CDR1 SGHTA, CDR2 FQGNSA. The V segment lost 3 bases and the J segment 3 bases; nucleotides outside the gene matches: 19. CDR3 region: CASSFLTGGLAFLNYEQYF. CDR3 sequence (DNA): TGTGCCAGCAGCTTCTTAACAGGGGGGTTGGCATTCCTGAACTACGAGCAGTACTTC.

The rearrangement joins TRBV30 to TRBJ2-3, with no clear D. V was cut by 8 bases and J by 2 bases, with 17 bases left in between. The CDR3 covers 14 residues. Germline V gene sequence: CDR1 GTSNPN, CDR2 SVGIG (reference sequence). CDR3 sequence: CARKGSQYTDTQYF. As DNA, the CDR3 is TGTGCCCGCAAGGGCTCGCAGTACACAGATACGCAGTATTTT.

Only a few counts were recorded for this clone. The chain joins TRBV30 to TRBJ2-5, with TRBD2 matching over 8 bases. The CDR3 has 15 amino acids. The germline V gene has CDR1 GTSNPN and CDR2 SVGIG (reference sequence). Trimming cost V 3 bases and J 5 bases; bases outside gene matches: 11. CDR3 sequence (DNA): TGTGCCTGGAGGAAGGGACTAGGGGCTACGGAGACCCAGTACTTC. Protein product: CAWRKGLGATETQYF. The full variable domain, with the rest looked up from reference TRBV30 and TRBJ2-5, is SQTIHQWPATLVQPVGSPLSLECTVEGTSNPNLYWYRQAAGRGLQLLFYSVGIGQISSEVPQNLSASRPQDRQFILSSKKLLLSDSGFYLCAWRKGLGATETQYFGPGTRLLVL.

This sequence joins TRBV9 and TRBJ1-4; no reliable D call. V was pared by 4 bases and J by 5 bases, with 15 bases between. The CDR3 is 15 amino acids. CDR1 is SGDLS and CDR2 is YYNGEE in the germline V gene. CDR3 sequence: CASSPRHGENEKLFF. CDR3 nucleotide sequence: TGTGCCAGCAGCCCCCGACATGGGGAGAATGAAAAACTGTTTTTT.